This T cell receptor beta chain was identified in a study of response to subunit inactivated influenza vaccine. Per germline, CDR1 DFQATT and CDR2 SNEGSKA (reference sequence). The CDR3 covers 12 residues. Deletions cut 0 bases from V and 4 bases from J, with 7 bases between. TCRdb re-derived calls from the RT-PCR reads in MiXCR, one entry per CDR3 protein. The sample consists of about 540,000 distinct CDR3 sequences, roughly 25% of them appearing once. These records were also assigned to another study, of T cells expressing NK-cell markers. That publication notes: As the method of synthesis, 5'RACE template switching with UMIs yielded TCR beta cDNA. In several donors, dominant clonotypes made up about 25-60.1% of CD3+CD56-NKG2C+ cells.

The chain joins TRBV20-1 to TRBJ2-7; no clear D gene. The sequence came from a man aged 45-60 years who received an inactivated influenza vaccine. Specimen: CD4+ T cells sorted from PBMCs, collected about 12 days after vaccination. CDR3 protein: CSARDANYEQYF. CDR3 DNA sequence: TGCAGTGCTAGAGATGCGAATTACGAGCAGTACTTC.